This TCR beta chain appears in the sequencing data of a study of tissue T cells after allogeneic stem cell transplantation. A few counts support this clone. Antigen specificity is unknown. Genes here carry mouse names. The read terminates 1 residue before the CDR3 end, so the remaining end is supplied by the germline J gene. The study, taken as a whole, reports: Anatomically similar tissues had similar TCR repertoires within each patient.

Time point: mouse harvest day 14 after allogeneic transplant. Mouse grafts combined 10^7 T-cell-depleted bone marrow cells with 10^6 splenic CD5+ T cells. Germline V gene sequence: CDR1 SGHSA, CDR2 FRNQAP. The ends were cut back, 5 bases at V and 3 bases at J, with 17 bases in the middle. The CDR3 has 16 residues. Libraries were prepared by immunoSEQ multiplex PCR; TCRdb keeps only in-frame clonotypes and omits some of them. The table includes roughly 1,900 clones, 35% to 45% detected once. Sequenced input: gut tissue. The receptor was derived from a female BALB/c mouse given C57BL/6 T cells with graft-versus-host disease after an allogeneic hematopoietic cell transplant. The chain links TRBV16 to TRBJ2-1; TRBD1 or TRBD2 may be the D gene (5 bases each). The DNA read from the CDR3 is TGTGCAAGCAGCCCAACCCCCCGGGACCTCTATGCTGAGCAGTTC. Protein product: CASSPTPRDLYAEQF. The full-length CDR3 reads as CASSPTPRDLYAEQFF.